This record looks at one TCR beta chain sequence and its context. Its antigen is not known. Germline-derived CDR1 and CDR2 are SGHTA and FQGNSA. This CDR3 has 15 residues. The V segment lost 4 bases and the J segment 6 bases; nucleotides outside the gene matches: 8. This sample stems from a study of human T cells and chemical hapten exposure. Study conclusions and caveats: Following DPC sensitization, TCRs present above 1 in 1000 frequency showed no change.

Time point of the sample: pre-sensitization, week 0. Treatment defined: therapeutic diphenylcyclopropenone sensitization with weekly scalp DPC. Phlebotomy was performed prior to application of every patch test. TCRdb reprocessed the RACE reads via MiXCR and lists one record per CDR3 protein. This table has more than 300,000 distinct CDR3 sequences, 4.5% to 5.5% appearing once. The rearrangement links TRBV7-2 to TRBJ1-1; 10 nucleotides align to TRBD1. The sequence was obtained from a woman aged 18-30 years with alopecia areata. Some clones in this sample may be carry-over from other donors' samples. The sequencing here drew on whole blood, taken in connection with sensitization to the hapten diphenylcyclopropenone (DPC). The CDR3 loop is CASSSRQGAGAEAFF. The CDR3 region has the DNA TGTGCCAGCAGCTCCCGACAGGGGGCAGGGGCTGAAGCTTTCTTT.